Sequencing of this T cell receptor beta chain was carried out in a study of T cells in Graves' hyperthyroidism and ophthalmopathy. Points from the study as a whole: Blood also held most thyroid clonotypes expanded beyond 0.001. Stable hyperthyroidism was separated from ophthalmopathy by a model based on 13 V-J features.

Exclusion criteria comprised uncontrolled infection, other autoimmune disease, pregnancy or lactation. Researchers took RNA transcripts and amplified the TCR beta CDR3 regions from them. HTBI primers were employed in a first-round RT-PCR of the TCR CDR3. TCRdb re-called the multiplex PCR reads with MiXCR, one entry per CDR3 protein. The data show more than 350,000 distinct CDR3 sequences, roughly 17% seen once. Trimming cost V 7 bases and J 1 base; bases outside gene matches: 6. Germline values: CDR1 LGHDT, CDR2 YNNKEL (reference sequence). This CDR3 spans 14 amino acids. With respect to this clonotype: The antigen remains unidentified.

The receptor comes from a woman under 40 with Graves' hyperthyroidism that later progressed to Graves' ophthalmopathy. V is TRBV3-1 and J is TRBJ2-7, with 8 bases aligning to TRBD1. Source material: blood. The CDR3 DNA follows: TGTGCCAGCAACACAGGGGGGTTTTCCTACGAGCAGTACTTC. This sequence encodes CASNTGGFSYEQYF.